What follows are 13 T cell receptor beta chains derived from one specimen sequenced in a study of blood T cell repertoires in COVID-19. Using immunoSEQ multiplex PCR, the repertoire was profiled, and TCRdb retains in-frame clones only, with some absent. The sample holds 150,000 to 200,000 clones, 83% seen once. Sequencing was done on a sample of peripheral blood. These receptors were obtained from a woman between 65 and 79 years old with COVID-19, enrolled during active disease.

The rearrangement links TRBV7-2 to TRBJ1-2; D is unclear. The CDR3 totals 13 residues. V was shortened by 1 base and J by 8 bases, with 11 bases between the two germline ends. The germline gives CDR1 SGHTA, CDR2 FQGNSA. CDR3 sequence reads: CASSLGQEVGYTF. CDR3 in DNA: TGTGCCAGCAGCTTAGGTCAGGAGGTAGGCTACACCTTC.

V usage is TRBV2 and J usage is TRBJ1-6; 8 bases match TRBD1. V was pared by 9 bases and J by 9 bases, with 7 bases of the junction left unmatched. Germline CDR1 is SNHLY and CDR2 is FYNNEI. The CDR3 length is 13 residues. CDR3 residues: CARGTGRSSPLHF. The CDR3 DNA follows: TGTGCCAGAGGGACAGGAAGGAGTTCACCCCTCCACTTT.

This chain uses TRBV28 with TRBJ2-4, with 9 positions matching TRBD1. The CDR3 has 16 amino acids. V lost 5 bases and J lost 7; bases outside the gene matches: 12. Germline V CDR1 and CDR2: MDHEN, SYDVKM. CDR3 sequence reads: CASSSQDRGKKNIQYF. CDR3 nucleotides: TGTGCCAGCAGTAGCCAGGACAGGGGAAAGAAGAACATTCAGTACTTC.

The V call is TRBV11-2, the J call TRBJ2-7; D gene unclear. Looked up from germline, CDR1 is SGHAT and CDR2 is FQNNGV. The CDR3 is 16 amino acids. The V gene lost 5 bases and the J gene lost 4 bases, with 21 bases spanning the gap. CDR3 sequence (DNA): TGTGCCAGCAGCCTAGGCTGGCGAGGATCAATATACGAGCAGTACTTC. It yields the protein CASSLGWRGSIYEQYF.

The CDR3 spells CASTDRGNTIYF. CDR3 coding DNA: TGCGCCAGCACCGACAGGGGAAACACCATATATTTT. The chain carries TRBV10-2 and TRBJ1-3, with D tentatively TRBD1 (6 bases). This CDR3 comprises 12 residues. The germline CDR1 and CDR2 sequences are WSHSY and SAAADI. V lost 7 bases to trimming and J lost 4 bases, with 8 bases between them.

The chain uses TRBV15 and TRBJ1-3; D might be TRBD1 (5 bases). CDR1 LNHNV and CDR2 YYDKDF come from the germline V gene (reference sequence). The CDR3 extends over 13 amino acids. CDR3 in amino acids: CVPQQETGNTIYF. The CDR3 nucleotides are TGTGTCCCACAACAGGAGACTGGAAACACCATATATTTT.

The CDR3 DNA sequence: TGTGCCATCAGAGCGGACGGAAATAATTCACCCCTCCACTTT. Its protein is CAIRADGNNSPLHF. The rearrangement joins TRBV10-3 to TRBJ1-6; D gene uncertain. V dropped 6 bases and J dropped 5 bases, with 11 bases sitting between them. The CDR3 length is 14 residues. Germline CDR1 and CDR2: ENHRY and SYGVKD.

The chain couples TRBV15 to TRBJ1-2, with 7 bases aligning to TRBD1. CDR3 length equals 15 residues. Germline trimming cut 5 bases from V and 4 bases from J; bases unmatched to any gene: 10. Per germline, CDR1 LNHNV and CDR2 YYDKDF (reference sequence). The CDR3 region is CATSGAKTGSYGYTF. As DNA, the CDR3 is TGTGCCACCAGCGGAGCCAAGACAGGGTCCTATGGCTACACCTTC.

The sample holds a few counts of this clone. The CDR3 DNA reads as TGTGCCAGCAACACAGCGGGAGGTTCGAACACCGGGGAGCTGTTTTTT. This codes for CASNTAGGSNTGELFF. The V call is TRBV7-2, the J call TRBJ2-2, with 9 bases identical to TRBD2. Germline CDR1 is SGHTA and CDR2 is FQGNSA. CDR3 length equals 16 residues. V lost 7 bases to trimming and J lost 0 bases; unmatched junction nucleotides: 6.

This chain joins TRBV24-1 and TRBJ2-3; 8 nucleotides agree with TRBD2. Germline-derived CDR1 and CDR2 are KGHDR and SFDVKD. V lost 6 bases to trimming and J lost 1 base; unmatched junction nucleotides: 17. This CDR3 is 19 amino acids long. In DNA form, the CDR3 reads TGTGCCACCAGTCCCGGGCAGGGAAGAGGACTAGCTCGCACAGATACGCAGTATTTT. Translating it yields CATSPGQGRGLARTDTQYF.

This clone was recorded once. This may arise from a read error, as a much more abundant clone is one base away. The DNA of the CDR3 is TGTGCCAGCAGTGACAACAGGGGGGACGTTCAGTCCCAGCATTTT. It translates to CASSDNRGDVQSQHF. The chain uses TRBV2 and TRBJ1-5; 8 bases agree with TRBD1. CDR3 size: 15 residues. Germline CDR1 SNHLY, CDR2 FYNNEI.

CDR3: CASSLGGGRDEKLFF. The CDR3 DNA reads TGTGCCAGCAGCTTAGGCGGGGGGCGTGATGAAAAACTGTTTTTT. The V and J genes are TRBV5-4 and TRBJ1-4, with D possibly TRBD1 on 6 matching bases. V was pared by 2 bases and J by 6 bases, with 14 bases between. The CDR3 runs to 15 residues. Germline CDR1 reads SGHNT; CDR2 reads YYREEE (reference sequence).

This chain joins TRBV5-1 and TRBJ2-7, with 14 positions matching TRBD2. From germline, CDR1 is SGHRS and CDR2 YFSETQ. The CDR3 contains 15 residues. V lost 5 bases and J lost 3; bases outside the gene matches: 4. CDR3 amino acids: CASRQGLAGDYEQYF. Here the CDR3 DNA reads TGCGCCAGCAGACAGGGACTAGCGGGAGACTACGAGCAGTACTTC.